These 14 T cell receptor beta chains were all obtained from the same sample, sequenced in a study of T cell repertoires in cytomegalovirus infection. The antigens of these receptors remain unknown. TCRdb reprocessed the reads with MiXCR, giving one entry per CDR3 protein. The profile covers 250,000 to 300,000 distinct CDR3 sequences, with approximately 22% appearing a single time and roughly a fifth taken by the ten largest. Sequencing was performed on cultured PBMCs, taken from culture after CMV antigen stimulation. Source of these receptors: a human donor in good health (CMV status not recorded). Some clones in this sample may be carry-over from other donors' samples.

This clonotype occurred many times. V and J are TRBV7-2 and TRBJ2-5; a weak D match, TRBD2 (5 bases). This CDR3 spans 15 amino acids. Trimming removed 2 bases at V and 1 base at J, with 11 bases between. The germline gives CDR1 SGHTA, CDR2 FQGNSA. CDR3 region: CASSLSRERQETQYF. The CDR3 coding sequence is TGTGCCAGCAGCTTATCGAGGGAACGCCAAGAGACCCAGTACTTC.

This clonotype was detected a few times. This chain links TRBV15 with TRBJ1-3; D is unclear. The V and J ends lost 0 bases and 4 bases respectively, with 13 bases between them. Germline V gene sequence: CDR1 LNHNV, CDR2 YYDKDF (reference sequence). This CDR3 has 16 amino acids. The CDR3 nucleotides read TGTGCCACCAGCAGAGACCGAGGACGGAGGGGAAACACCATATATTTT. Encoded protein: CATSRDRGRRGNTIYF.

This clonotype was seen more than once but under ten times. The chain uses TRBV6-5 and TRBJ2-7; 12 bases agree with TRBD2. V shed 10 bases, J shed 7 bases, and the junction held 8 bases outside the gene matches. CDR3 length: 13 amino acids. In germline, CDR1 is MNHEY, CDR2 SVGAGI. CDR3 loop: CATRLAGEWEQYF. DNA of the CDR3: TGTGCCACCCGACTAGCGGGAGAGTGGGAGCAGTACTTC.

This clonotype was seen more than once but under ten times. V and J are TRBV20-1 and TRBJ1-4; D is unresolved. V lost 0 bases to trimming and J lost 8 bases, with 10 bases between them. The CDR3 sequence is 13 residues long. CDR1 DFQATT and CDR2 SNEGSKA come from the germline V gene (reference sequence). The CDR3 loop reads CSARDSFREKLFF. For the CDR3, the DNA is TGCAGTGCTAGAGATTCCTTTCGGGAAAAACTGTTTTTT.

Only a few counts were recorded for this clonotype. The rearrangement joins TRBV7-4 to TRBJ2-7; D remains unclear. In germline, CDR1 is SGHVT, CDR2 SQSDAQ. V was shortened by 5 bases and J by 0 bases, with 20 bases between the two germline ends. The CDR3 length is 17 residues. The CDR3 DNA reads TGTGCCAGCAGCCCTGCTTTATCGGGTCCCCACTCCTACGAGCAGTACTTC. Residues: CASSPALSGPHSYEQYF. The entire variable domain, with the rest obtained from reference TRBV7-4 and TRBJ2-7, is as follows: GAGVSQSPRYKVAKRGRDVALRCDSISGHVTLYWYRQTLGQGSEVLTYSQSDAQRDKSGRPSGRFSAERPERSVSTLKIQRTEQGDSAVYLCASSPALSGPHSYEQYFGPGTRLTVT.

This clonotype was detected many times. The CDR3 loop is CASSFGIPAKNIQYF. CDR3 in DNA: TGTGCCAGCAGCTTCGGGATCCCAGCCAAAAACATTCAGTACTTC. The V and J genes are TRBV7-2 and TRBJ2-4, with D tentatively TRBD2 (5 bases). Germline V gene lookup returns CDR1 SGHTA and CDR2 FQGNSA. V lost 3 bases to trimming and J lost 0 bases, with 9 bases between them. The CDR3 sequence is 15 residues long.

The V and J genes are TRBV28 and TRBJ2-2, with 16 nucleotides matching TRBD2. Germline trimming cut 5 bases from V and 9 bases from J; bases unmatched to any gene: 12. Germline V gene lookup returns CDR1 MDHEN and CDR2 SYDVKM. This CDR3 region has 18 residues. The CDR3 region is CASSLPSGTSGRDRELFF. DNA of the CDR3: TGTGCCAGCAGTCTACCGTCCGGGACTAGCGGGAGGGACCGGGAGCTGTTTTTT.

This clonotype was counted many times. The V and J genes are TRBV7-2 and TRBJ2-5; 8 nucleotides agree with TRBD2. This CDR3 comprises 15 residues. V gave up 8 bases and J gave up 3 bases; unmatched junction bases: 11. Looked up from germline, CDR1 is SGHTA and CDR2 is FQGNSA. This CDR3 reads CASVLWREAEETQYF. The CDR3 nucleotides read TGTGCCAGCGTCCTATGGCGGGAGGCAGAAGAGACCCAGTACTTC.

This clonotype has a handful of counts. The chain is built from TRBV6-1 and TRBJ2-1; 8 nucleotides line up with TRBD2. V lost 5 bases and J lost 5; bases outside the gene matches: 5. There are 14 residues in the CDR3. Germline CDR1 and CDR2: MNHNS and SASEGT. CDR3 sequence (DNA): TGTGCCAGCAGTACCCGGGGGGGGGACAATGAGCAGTTCTTC. Residues: CASSTRGGDNEQFF.

The chain carries TRBV10-1 and TRBJ2-1; 12 bases align to TRBD2. The length of the CDR3 is 17 residues. The germline V gene has CDR1 WNHNN and CDR2 SYGVQD (reference sequence). J was trimmed by 0 bases and V by 2 bases; bases with no gene match: 2. CDR3 coding DNA: TGCGCCAGCAGTGAGCCGACTAGCGGGAGCTCCTACAATGAGCAGTTCTTC. As protein: CASSEPTSGSSYNEQFF.

Only a few counts were recorded for this clonotype. The V gene is TRBV2, the J gene TRBJ2-1; TRBD2 agrees at 12 bases. The CDR3 has 15 residues. Germline V lookup: CDR1 SNHLY, CDR2 FYNNEI. The junction had 9 bases not matched to a gene; V was cut back by 6 bases and J by 9 bases. In DNA form, the CDR3 reads TGTGCCAGCAGGGAACTAGCGGGAGGTGGGAGTGAGCAGTTCTTC. Protein: CASRELAGGGSEQFF. The full variable domain, rest sourced from reference TRBV2 and TRBJ2-1, is EPEVTQTPSHQVTQMGQEVILRCVPISNHLYFYWYRQILGQKVEFLVSFYNNEISEKSEIFDDQFSVERPDGSNFTLKIRSTKLEDSAMYFCASRELAGGGSEQFFGPGTRLTVL.

Here the CDR3 DNA reads TGTGCCAGCAGTTTAGTCAGGGGTAGCTCCTACAATGAGCAGTTCTTC. It is translated as CASSLVRGSSYNEQFF. V usage is TRBV12-3 or TRBV12-4 and J usage is TRBJ2-1; the D gene is possibly TRBD1 (6 bases). Trimming took off 1 base at V and 0 bases at J, with 10 bases between the two ends. The CDR3 totals 16 residues.

This clonotype was detected a few times. J is TRBJ2-5 and V is TRBV12-3 or TRBV12-4; 7 bases map to TRBD1. This CDR3 spans 14 amino acids. The V segment lost 8 bases and the J segment 4 bases; nucleotides outside the gene matches: 10. The CDR3 loop reads CASGDAGGIETQYF. The CDR3, as DNA: TGTGCCAGCGGTGACGCAGGGGGAATAGAGACCCAGTACTTC.

This clonotype was seen a handful of times. The gene calls are TRBV4-2 and TRBJ2-1; unclear D gene. Germline CDR1 is LGHNA and CDR2 is YNFKEQ. This CDR3 region has 17 residues. V lost 1 base and J 0 bases, leaving 13 bases between the germline ends. CDR3 nucleotide sequence: TGTGCCAGCAGCCAAGTGGCACTTCCTAGCTCCTACAATGAGCAGTTCTTC. Amino acid sequence: CASSQVALPSSYNEQFF.